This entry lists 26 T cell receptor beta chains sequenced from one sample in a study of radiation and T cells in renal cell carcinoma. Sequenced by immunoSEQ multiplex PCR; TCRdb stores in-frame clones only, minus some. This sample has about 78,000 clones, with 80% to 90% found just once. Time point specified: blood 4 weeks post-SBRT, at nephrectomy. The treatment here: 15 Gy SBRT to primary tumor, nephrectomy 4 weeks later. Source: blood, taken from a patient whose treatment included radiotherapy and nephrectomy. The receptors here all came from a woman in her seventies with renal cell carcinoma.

The CDR3 coding sequence is TGTGCCAGCAGCTTAGGAGGGGACAGGGTACACATTCAGTACTTC. Translated: CASSLGGDRVHIQYF. V and J are TRBV11-2 and TRBJ2-4, with 9 bases that match TRBD1. J was trimmed by 8 bases and V by 1 base; bases with no gene match: 6. This CDR3 has 15 amino acids. CDR1 is SGHAT, CDR2 FQNNGV, per germline.

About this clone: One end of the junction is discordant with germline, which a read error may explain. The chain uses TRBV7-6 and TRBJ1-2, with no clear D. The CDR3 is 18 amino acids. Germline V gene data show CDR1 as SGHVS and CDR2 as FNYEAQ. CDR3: CASSLAGNNEPLNYGYTF. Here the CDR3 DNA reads TGTGCCAGCAGCCTAGCGGGGAATAACGAACCTCTTAACTATGGCTACACCTTC.

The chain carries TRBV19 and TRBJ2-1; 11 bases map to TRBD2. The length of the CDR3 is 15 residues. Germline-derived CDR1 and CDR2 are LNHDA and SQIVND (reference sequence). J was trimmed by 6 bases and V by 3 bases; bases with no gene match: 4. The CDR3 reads CASSISGGAPNEQFF. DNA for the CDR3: TGTGCCAGTAGTATTAGCGGGGGGGCCCCCAATGAGCAGTTCTTC.

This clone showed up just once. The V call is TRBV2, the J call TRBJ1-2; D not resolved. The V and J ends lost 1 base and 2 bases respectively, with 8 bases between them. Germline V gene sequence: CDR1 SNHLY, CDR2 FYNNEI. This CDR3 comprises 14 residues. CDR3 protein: CASSEVIGNYGYTF. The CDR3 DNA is TGTGCCAGCAGTGAAGTGATAGGGAACTATGGCTACACCTTC.

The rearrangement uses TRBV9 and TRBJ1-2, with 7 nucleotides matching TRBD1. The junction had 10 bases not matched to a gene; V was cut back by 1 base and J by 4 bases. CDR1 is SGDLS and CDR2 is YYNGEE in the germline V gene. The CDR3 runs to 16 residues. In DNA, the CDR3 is TGTGCCAGCAGCGTATCTGGACAGGCTCCTACCTATGGCTACACCTTC. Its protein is CASSVSGQAPTYGYTF.

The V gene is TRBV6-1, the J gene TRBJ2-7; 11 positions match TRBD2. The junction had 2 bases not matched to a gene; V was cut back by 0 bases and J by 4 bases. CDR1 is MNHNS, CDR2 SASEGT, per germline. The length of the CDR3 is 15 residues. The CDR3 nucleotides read TGTGCCAGCAGTGAAGCTCCTAGCGGGGGGTACGAGCAGTACTTC. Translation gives CASSEAPSGGYEQYF.

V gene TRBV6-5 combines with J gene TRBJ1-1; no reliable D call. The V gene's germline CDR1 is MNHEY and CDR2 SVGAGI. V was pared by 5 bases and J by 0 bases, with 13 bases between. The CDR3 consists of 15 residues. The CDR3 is CASSGSAGVNTEAFF. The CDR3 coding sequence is TGTGCCAGCAGTGGGAGTGCAGGTGTGAACACTGAAGCTTTCTTT.

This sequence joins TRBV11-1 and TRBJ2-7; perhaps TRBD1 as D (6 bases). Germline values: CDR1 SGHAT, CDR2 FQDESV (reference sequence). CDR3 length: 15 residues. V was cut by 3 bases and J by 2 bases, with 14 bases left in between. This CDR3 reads CASSLEAGETYEQYF. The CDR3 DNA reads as TGTGCCAGCAGCTTGGAGGCAGGGGAAACCTACGAGCAGTACTTC. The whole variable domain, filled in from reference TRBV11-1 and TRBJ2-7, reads EAEVAQSPRYKITEKSQAVAFWCDPISGHATLYWYRQILGQGPELLVQFQDESVVDDSQLPKDRFSAERLKGVDSTLKIQPAELGDSAMYLCASSLEAGETYEQYFGPGTRLTVT.

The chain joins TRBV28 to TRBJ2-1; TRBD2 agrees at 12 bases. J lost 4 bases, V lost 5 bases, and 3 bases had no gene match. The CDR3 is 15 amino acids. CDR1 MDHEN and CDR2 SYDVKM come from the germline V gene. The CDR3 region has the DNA TGTGCCAGCAGTCTAGGGACTAGCGGGTACAATGAGCAGTTCTTC. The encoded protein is CASSLGTSGYNEQFF. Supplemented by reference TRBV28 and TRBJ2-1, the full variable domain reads DVKVTQSSRYLVKRTGEKVFLECVQDMDHENMFWYRQDPGLGLRLIYFSYDVKMKEKGDIPEGYSVSREKKERFSLILESASTNQTSMYLCASSLGTSGYNEQFFGPGTRLTVL.

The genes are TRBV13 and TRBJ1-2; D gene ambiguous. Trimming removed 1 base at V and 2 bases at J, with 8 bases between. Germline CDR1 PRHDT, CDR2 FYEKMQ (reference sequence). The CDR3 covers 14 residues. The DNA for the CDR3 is TGTGCCAGCAGCTTAGCCCTGACGAACTATGGCTACACCTTC. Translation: CASSLALTNYGYTF. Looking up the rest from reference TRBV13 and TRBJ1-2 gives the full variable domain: AAGVIQSPRHLIKEKRETATLKCYPIPRHDTVYWYQQGPGQDPQFLISFYEKMQSDKGSIPDRFSAQQFSDYHSELNMSSLELGDSALYFCASSLALTNYGYTFGSGTRLTVV.

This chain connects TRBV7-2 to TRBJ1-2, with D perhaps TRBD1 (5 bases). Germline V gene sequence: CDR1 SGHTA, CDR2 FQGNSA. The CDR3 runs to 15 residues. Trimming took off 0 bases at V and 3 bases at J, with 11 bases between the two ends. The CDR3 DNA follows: TGTGCCAGCAGCTTAGCGGGGGGTTTAGACTATGGCTACACCTTC. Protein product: CASSLAGGLDYGYTF. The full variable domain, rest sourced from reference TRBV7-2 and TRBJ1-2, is GAGVSQSPSNKVTEKGKDVELRCDPISGHTALYWYRQSLGQGLEFLIYFQGNSAPDKSGLPSDRFSAERTGGSVSTLTIQRTQQEDSAVYLCASSLAGGLDYGYTFGSGTRLTVV.

CDR3 amino acids: CASSELTSLKETQYF. The CDR3 DNA reads TGTGCCAGCAGTGAATTAACAAGTTTAAAAGAGACCCAGTACTTC. The J gene is TRBJ2-5, the V gene TRBV25-1, with D uncertain. The CDR3 has 15 residues. Trimming took off 1 base at V and 3 bases at J, with 12 bases between the two ends. Germline V CDR1 and CDR2: MGHDK, SYGVNS.

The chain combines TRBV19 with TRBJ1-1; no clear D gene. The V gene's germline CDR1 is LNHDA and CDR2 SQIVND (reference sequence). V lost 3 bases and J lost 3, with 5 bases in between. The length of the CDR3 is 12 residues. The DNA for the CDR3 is TGTGCCAGTAGTATTCGGGACACTGAAGCTTTCTTT. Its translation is CASSIRDTEAFF.

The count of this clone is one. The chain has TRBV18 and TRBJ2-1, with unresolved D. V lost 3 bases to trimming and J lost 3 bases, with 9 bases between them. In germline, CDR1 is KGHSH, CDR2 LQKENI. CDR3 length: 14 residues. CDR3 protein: CASSPGRSYNEQFF. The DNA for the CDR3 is TGTGCCAGCTCACCTGGGCGGAGCTACAATGAGCAGTTCTTC.

CDR3 protein: CASSLGRTDTQYF. CDR3 nucleotides: TGCGCCAGCAGCTTAGGGAGAACAGATACGCAGTATTTT. The J gene is TRBJ2-3, the V gene TRBV5-1; D is perhaps TRBD2 (5 bases). Per germline, CDR1 SGHRS and CDR2 YFSETQ. The CDR3 has 13 amino acids. Trimming took 2 bases from V and 3 from J, leaving 7 bases between them.

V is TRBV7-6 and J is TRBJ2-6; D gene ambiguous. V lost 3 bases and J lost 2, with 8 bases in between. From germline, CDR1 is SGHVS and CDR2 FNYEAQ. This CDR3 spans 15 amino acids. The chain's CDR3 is CASSFNPPGANVLTF. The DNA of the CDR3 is TGTGCCAGCAGCTTTAACCCACCTGGGGCCAACGTCCTGACTTTC.

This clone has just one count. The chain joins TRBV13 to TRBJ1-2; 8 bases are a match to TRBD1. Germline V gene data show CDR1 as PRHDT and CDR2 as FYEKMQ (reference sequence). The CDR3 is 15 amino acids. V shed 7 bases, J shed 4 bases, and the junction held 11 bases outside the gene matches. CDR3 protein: CASIRTGGEGYGYTF. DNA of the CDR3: TGTGCCAGCATTCGAACAGGGGGAGAGGGCTATGGCTACACCTTC. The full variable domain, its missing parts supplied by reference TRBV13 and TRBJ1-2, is AAGVIQSPRHLIKEKRETATLKCYPIPRHDTVYWYQQGPGQDPQFLISFYEKMQSDKGSIPDRFSAQQFSDYHSELNMSSLELGDSALYFCASIRTGGEGYGYTFGSGTRLTVV.

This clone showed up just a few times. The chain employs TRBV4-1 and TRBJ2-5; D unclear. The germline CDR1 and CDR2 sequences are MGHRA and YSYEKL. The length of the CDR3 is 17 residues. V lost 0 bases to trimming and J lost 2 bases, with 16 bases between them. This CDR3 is CASSQEPSLLLQETQYF. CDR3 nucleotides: TGCGCCAGCAGCCAAGAGCCGAGTCTGTTGTTACAAGAGACCCAGTACTTC.

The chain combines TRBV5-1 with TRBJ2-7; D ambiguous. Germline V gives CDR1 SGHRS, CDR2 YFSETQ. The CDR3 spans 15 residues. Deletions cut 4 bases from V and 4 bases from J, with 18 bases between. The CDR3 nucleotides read TGCGCCAGCAGCAGGCCACGGCCGAGTGATTACGAGCAGTACTTC. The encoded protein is CASSRPRPSDYEQYF.

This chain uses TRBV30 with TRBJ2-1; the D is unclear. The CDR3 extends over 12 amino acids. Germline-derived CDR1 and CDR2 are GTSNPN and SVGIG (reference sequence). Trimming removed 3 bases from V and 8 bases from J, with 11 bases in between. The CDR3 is CAWRVLFHEQFF. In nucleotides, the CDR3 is TGTGCCTGGAGGGTGCTGTTCCATGAGCAGTTCTTC.

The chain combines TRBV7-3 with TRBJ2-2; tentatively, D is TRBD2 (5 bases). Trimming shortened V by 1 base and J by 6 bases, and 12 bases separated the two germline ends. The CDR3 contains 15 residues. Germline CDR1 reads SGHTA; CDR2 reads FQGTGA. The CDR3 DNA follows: TGTGCCAGCAGCTTAATGGCGGGCTCGCCCGGGGAGCTGTTTTTT. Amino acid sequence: CASSLMAGSPGELFF.

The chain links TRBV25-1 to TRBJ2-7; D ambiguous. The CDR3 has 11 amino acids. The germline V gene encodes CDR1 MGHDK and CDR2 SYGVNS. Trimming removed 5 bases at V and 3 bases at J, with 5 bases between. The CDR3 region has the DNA TGTGCCAGCAGTCGGTACTACGAGCAGTACTTC. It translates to CASSRYYEQYF.

The CDR3 region is CASSEAGRGRNEQFF. The CDR3 bases are TGTGCCAGCAGTGAAGCAGGCAGGGGGCGGAATGAGCAGTTCTTC. The V and J genes are TRBV6-1 and TRBJ2-1, with 8 bases fitting TRBD1. The CDR3 runs 15 residues. Germline V gene data show CDR1 as MNHNS and CDR2 as SASEGT. The ends lost 0 bases at V and 7 bases at J; junction bases unmatched: 5.

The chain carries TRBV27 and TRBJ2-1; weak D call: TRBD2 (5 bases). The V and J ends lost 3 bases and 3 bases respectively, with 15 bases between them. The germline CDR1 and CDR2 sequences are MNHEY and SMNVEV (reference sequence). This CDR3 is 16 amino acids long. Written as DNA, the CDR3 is TGTGCCAGCAGTTTCGGTAGCGAGACATTCTACAATGAGCAGTTCTTC. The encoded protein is CASSFGSETFYNEQFF.

The CDR3 DNA reads TGTGCCAGCAGACCTCAGGCTAGCGGTCACTCGGATACGCAGTATTTT. This translates into CASRPQASGHSDTQYF. V and J are TRBV7-2 and TRBJ2-3, with 7 bases that match TRBD2. In germline, CDR1 is SGHTA, CDR2 FQGNSA. The CDR3 totals 16 residues. Losses at the gene ends were 6 bases for V and 6 bases for J; bases not matched to a gene: 15.

CDR3 nucleotides: TGTGCCAGCAGGACTCAGCGAGGGGTAGTTTCACCCCTCCACTTT. The encoded protein is CASRTQRGVVSPLHF. The chain is built from TRBV27 and TRBJ1-6; D is perhaps TRBD1 (5 bases). The germline gives CDR1 MNHEY, CDR2 SMNVEV (reference sequence). The CDR3 runs to 15 residues. The V gene lost 6 bases and the J gene lost 9 bases, with 18 bases spanning the gap.